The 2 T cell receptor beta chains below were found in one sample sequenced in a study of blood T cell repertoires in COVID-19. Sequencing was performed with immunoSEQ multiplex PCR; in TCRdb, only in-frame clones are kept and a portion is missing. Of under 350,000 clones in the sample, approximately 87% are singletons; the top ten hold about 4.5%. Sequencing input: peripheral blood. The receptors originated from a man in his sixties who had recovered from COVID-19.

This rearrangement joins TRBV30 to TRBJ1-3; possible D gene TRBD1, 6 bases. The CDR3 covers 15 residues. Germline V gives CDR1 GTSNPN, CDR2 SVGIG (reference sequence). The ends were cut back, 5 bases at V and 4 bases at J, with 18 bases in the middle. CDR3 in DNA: TGTGCCTGGCGCTCCAACAGGGTCCGGGGAAACACCATATATTTT. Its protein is CAWRSNRVRGNTIYF.

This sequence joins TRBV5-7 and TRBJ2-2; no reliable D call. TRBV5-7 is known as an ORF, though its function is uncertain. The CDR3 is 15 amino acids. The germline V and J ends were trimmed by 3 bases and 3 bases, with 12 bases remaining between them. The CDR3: CASSSSPDDTGELFF. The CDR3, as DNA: TGTGCCAGCAGCTCCAGTCCCGATGACACCGGGGAGCTGTTTTTT.